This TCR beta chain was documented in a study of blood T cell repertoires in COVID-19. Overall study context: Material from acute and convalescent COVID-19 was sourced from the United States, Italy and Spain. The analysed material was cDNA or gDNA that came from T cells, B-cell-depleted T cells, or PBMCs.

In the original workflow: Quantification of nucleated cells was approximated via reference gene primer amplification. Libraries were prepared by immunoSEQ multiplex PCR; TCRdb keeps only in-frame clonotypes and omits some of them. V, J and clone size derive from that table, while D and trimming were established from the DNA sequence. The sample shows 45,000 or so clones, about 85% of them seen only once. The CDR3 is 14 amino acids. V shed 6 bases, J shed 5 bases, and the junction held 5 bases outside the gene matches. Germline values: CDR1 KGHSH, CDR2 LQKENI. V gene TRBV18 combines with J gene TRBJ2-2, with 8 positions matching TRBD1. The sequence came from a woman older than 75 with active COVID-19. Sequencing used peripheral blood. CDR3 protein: CASSQNRGTGELFF. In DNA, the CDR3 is TGTGCCAGCTCGCAGAACAGGGGGACCGGGGAGCTGTTTTTT.